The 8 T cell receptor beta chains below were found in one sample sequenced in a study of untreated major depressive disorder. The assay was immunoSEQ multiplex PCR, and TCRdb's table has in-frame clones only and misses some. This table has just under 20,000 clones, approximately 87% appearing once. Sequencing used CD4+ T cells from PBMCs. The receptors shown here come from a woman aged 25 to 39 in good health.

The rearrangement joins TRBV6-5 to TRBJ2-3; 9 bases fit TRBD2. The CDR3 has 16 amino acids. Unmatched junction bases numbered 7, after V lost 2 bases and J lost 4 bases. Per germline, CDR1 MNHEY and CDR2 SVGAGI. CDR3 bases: TGTGCCAGCAGTTACGCGGCGGGAGGGAGAGCAGATACGCAGTATTTT. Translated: CASSYAAGGRADTQYF.

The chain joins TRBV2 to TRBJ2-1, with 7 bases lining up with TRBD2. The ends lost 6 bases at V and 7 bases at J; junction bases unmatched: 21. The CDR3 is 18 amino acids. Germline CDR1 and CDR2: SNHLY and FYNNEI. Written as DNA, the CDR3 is TGTGCCAGCAGGTGGGGGGAGGGCCGCCTGGCTACACAGAATGAGCAGTTCTTC. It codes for CASRWGEGRLATQNEQFF.

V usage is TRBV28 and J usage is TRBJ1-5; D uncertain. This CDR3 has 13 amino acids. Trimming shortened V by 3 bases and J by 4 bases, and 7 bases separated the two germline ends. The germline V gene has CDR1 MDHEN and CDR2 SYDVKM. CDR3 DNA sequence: TGTGCCAGCAGTTTTAACAGAAATCAGCCCCAGCATTTT. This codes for CASSFNRNQPQHF.

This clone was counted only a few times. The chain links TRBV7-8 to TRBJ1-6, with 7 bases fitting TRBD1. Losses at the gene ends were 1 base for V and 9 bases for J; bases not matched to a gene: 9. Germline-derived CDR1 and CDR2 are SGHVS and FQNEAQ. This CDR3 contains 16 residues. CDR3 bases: TGTGCCAGCAGCTTAGTAAGGGGGCAGGGCGGTTCACCCCTCCACTTT. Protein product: CASSLVRGQGGSPLHF.

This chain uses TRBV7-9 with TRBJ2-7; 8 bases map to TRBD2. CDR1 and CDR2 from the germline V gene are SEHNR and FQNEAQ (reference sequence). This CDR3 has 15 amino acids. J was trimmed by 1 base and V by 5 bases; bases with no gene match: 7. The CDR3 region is CASSVVGTSSYEQYF. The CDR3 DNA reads TGTGCCAGCAGCGTGGTGGGGACTAGTTCCTACGAGCAGTACTTC.

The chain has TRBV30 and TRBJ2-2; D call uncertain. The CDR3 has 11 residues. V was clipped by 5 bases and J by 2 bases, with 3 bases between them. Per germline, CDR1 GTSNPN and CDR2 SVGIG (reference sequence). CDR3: CAWENTGELFF. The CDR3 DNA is TGTGCCTGGGAAAACACCGGGGAGCTGTTTTTT. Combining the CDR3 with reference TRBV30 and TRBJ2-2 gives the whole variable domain SQTIHQWPATLVQPVGSPLSLECTVEGTSNPNLYWYRQAAGRGLQLLFYSVGIGQISSEVPQNLSASRPQDRQFILSSKKLLLSDSGFYLCAWENTGELFFGEGSRLTVL.

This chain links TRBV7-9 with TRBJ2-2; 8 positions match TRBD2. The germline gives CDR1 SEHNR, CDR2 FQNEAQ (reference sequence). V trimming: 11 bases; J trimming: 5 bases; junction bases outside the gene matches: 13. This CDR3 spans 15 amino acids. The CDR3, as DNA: TGTGCCGGCCAAGGGGCAGGCGGGAGGACCGGGGAGCTGTTTTTT. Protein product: CAGQGAGGRTGELFF.

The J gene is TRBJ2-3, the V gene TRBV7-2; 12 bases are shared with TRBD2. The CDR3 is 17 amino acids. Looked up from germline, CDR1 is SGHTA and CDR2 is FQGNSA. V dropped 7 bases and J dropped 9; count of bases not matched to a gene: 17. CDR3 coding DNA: TGTGCCAGCAATTTCGGCCGGCTAGCGGGAGGGTTTGGGACGCAGTATTTT. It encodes CASNFGRLAGGFGTQYF.